Listed below are T cell receptor beta chains from one sample, sequenced in a study of blood T cell repertoires in COVID-19. The method was immunoSEQ multiplex PCR; TCRdb's version includes in-frame clones alone and lacks a portion of them. This table has roughly 52,000 clones, 70% to 90% appearing once. Sequencing was performed on peripheral blood. The receptors stem from a human donor in a cohort sampled during active COVID-19. The CDR3 runs from the conserved cysteine through the conserved F or W. D genes are given only for firm matches. Clone size is given for some rows only: seen once, a few or many times, or a class if the clone is expanded.

TRBV5-4	-	-	TRBJ2-2	CASSLVAVGELFF	TGTGCCAGCAGCTTGGTGGCGGTCGGGGAGCTGTTTTTT
TRBV18	-	-	TRBJ1-5	CASSPRVDQPQHF	TGTGCCAGCTCACCGAGGGTTGATCAGCCCCAGCATTTT
TRBV19	few	TRBD1	TRBJ2-7	CASSLTGTGGEEQYF	TGTGCCAGTAGTCTAACCGGGACAGGGGGTGAAGAGCAGTACTTC
TRBV2	few	TRBD1	TRBJ2-2	CASGQGSNTGELFF	TGTGCCAGTGGACAGGGGTCGAACACCGGGGAGCTGTTTTTT
TRBV11-1	-	TRBD2	TRBJ2-4	CASSLVAGGDIQYF	TGTGCCAGCAGCTTAGTGGCGGGAGGGGACATTCAGTACTTC
TRBV9	-	-	TRBJ1-4	CASSVGLARSEKLFF	TGTGCCAGCAGCGTAGGTTTGGCGAGGAGTGAAAAACTGTTTTTT
TRBV13	-	TRBD2	TRBJ2-1	CASSSTGLAVARYNEQFF	TGTGCCAGCAGCTCCACGGGACTAGCGGTAGCACGGTACAATGAGCAGTTCTTC
TRBV14	-	-	TRBJ2-1	CASSPLGAGPYNEQFF	TGTGCCAGCAGCCCGCTTGGGGCGGGACCTTACAATGAGCAGTTCTTC
TRBV7-2	few	-	TRBJ2-3	CASSLVTSSDTQYF	TGTGCCAGCAGCTTAGTAACTAGCTCAGATACGCAGTATTTT
TRBV27	-	-	TRBJ1-1	CASSLGAGDTEAFF	TGTGCCAGCAGTTTAGGTGCAGGGGACACTGAAGCTTTCTTT
TRBV27	-	-	TRBJ1-3	CTGGPQGLHTIYF	TGTACTGGAGGTCCCCAGGGGTTGCACACCATATATTTT
TRBV5-1	-	-	TRBJ2-1	CASSSRRVSNEQFF	TGCGCCAGCAGCAGCAGGCGGGTGAGCAATGAGCAGTTCTTC